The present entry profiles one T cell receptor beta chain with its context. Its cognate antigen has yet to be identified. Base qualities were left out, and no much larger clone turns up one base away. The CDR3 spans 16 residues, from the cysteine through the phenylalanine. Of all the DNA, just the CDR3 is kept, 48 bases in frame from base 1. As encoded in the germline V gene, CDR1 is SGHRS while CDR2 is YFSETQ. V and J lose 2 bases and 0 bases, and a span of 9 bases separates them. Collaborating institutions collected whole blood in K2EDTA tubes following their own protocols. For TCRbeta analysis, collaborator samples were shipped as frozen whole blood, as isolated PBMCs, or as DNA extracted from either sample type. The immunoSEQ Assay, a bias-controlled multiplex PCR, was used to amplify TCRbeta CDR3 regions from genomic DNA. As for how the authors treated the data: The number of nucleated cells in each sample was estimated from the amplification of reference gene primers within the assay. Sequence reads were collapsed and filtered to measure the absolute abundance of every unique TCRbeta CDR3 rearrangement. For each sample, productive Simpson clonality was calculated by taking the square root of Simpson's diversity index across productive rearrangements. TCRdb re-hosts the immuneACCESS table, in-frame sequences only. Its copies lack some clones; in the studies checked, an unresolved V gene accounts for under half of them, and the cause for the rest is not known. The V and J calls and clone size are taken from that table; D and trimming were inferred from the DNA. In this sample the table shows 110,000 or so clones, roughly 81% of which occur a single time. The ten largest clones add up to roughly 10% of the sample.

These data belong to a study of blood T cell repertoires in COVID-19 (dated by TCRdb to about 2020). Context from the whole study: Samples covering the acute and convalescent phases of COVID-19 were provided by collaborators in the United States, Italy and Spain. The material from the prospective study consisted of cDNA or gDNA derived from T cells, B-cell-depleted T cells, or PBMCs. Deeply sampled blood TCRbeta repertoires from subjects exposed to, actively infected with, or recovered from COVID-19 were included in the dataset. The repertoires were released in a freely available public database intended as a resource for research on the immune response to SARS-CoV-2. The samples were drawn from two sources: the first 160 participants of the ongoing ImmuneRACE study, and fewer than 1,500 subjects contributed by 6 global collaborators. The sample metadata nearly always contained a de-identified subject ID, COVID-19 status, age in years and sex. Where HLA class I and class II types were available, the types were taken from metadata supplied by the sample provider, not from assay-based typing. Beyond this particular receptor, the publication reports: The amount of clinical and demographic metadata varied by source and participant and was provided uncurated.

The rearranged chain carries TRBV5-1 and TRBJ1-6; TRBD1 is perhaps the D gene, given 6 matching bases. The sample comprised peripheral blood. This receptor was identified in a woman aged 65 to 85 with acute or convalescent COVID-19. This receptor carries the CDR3 CASSLTGSSYNSPLHF. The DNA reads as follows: TGCGCCAGCAGCTTAACAGGGAGCTCCTATAATTCACCCCTCCACTTT.